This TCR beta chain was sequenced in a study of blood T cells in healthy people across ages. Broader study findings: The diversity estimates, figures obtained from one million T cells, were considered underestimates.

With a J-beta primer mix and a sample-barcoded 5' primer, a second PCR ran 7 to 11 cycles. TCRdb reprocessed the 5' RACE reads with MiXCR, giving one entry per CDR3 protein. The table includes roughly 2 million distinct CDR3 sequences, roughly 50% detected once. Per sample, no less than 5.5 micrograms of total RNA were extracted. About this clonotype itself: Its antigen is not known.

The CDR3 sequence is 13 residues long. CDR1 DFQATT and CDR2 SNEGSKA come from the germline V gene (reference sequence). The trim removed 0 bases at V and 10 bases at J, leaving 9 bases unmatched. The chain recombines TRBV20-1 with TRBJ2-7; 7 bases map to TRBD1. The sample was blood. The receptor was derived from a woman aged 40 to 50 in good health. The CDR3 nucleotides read TGCAGTGCTAGAGAAGCGACAGGGATAACCCAGTACTTC. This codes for CSAREATGITQYF.